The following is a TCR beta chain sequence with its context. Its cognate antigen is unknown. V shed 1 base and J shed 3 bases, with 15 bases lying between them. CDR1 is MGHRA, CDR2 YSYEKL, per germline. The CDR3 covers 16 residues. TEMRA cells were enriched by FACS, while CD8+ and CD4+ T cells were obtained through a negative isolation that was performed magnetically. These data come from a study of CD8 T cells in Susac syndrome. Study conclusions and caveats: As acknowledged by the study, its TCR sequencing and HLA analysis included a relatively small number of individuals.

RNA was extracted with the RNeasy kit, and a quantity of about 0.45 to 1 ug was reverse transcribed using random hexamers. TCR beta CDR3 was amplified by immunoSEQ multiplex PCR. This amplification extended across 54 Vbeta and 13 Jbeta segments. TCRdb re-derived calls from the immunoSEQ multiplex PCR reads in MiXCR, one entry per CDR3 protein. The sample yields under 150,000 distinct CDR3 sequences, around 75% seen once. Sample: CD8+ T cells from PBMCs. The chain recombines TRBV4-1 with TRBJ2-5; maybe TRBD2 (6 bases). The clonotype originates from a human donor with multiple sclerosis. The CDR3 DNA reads TGCGCCAGCAGCCAAGCACGGGAATGGGGGGAAGAGACCCAGTACTTC. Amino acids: CASSQAREWGEETQYF.